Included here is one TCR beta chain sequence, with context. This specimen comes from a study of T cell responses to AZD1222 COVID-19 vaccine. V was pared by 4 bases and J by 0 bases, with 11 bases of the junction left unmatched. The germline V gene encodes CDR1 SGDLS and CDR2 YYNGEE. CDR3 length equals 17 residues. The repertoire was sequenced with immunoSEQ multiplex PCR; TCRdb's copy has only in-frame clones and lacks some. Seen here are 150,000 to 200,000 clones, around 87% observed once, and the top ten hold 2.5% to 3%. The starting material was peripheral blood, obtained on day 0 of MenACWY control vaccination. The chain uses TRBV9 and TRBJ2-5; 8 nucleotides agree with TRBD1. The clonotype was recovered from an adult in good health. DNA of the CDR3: TGTGCCAGCAGCCCGATAGGACAGGGACGAGACCAAGAGACCCAGTACTTC. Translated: CASSPIGQGRDQETQYF.